The clone carrying this TCR beta chain was counted once. In the authors' workflow: The assay estimated nucleated cells by amplifying reference gene primers. Using immunoSEQ multiplex PCR, the repertoire was profiled, and TCRdb retains in-frame clones only, with some absent. V, J and clone size are taken as reported in that table, and D and trimming were inferred from the DNA itself. Of 100,000 to 110,000 clones in the sample, around 81% were seen once. This record belongs to a study of blood T cell repertoires in COVID-19. Study-level background: Collection of acute and convalescent COVID-19 samples took place in the United States, Italy and Spain. In each case, the material was cDNA or gDNA derived from T cells, B-cell-depleted T cells, or PBMCs.

Germline V gives CDR1 MNHEY, CDR2 SMNVEV (reference sequence). The CDR3 has 12 residues. V shed 3 bases and J shed 8 bases, with 10 bases lying between them. Sequenced: peripheral blood. The receptor was derived from a man aged 45-65 years with active or convalescent COVID-19. This chain links TRBV27 with TRBJ1-2, with D tentatively TRBD1 (5 bases). This CDR3 reads CASSLGGTGYTF. As DNA, the CDR3 is TGTGCCAGCAGTTTGGGGGGTACCGGCTACACCTTC.